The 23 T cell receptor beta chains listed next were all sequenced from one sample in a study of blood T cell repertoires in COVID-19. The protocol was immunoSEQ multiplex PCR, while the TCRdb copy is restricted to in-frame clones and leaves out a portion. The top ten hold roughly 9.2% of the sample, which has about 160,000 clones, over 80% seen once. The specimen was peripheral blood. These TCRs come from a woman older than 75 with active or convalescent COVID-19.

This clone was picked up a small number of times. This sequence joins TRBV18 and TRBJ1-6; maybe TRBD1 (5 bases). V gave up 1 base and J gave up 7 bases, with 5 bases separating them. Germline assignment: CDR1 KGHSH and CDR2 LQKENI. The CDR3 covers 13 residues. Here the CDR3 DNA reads TGTGCCAGCTCACCACAGGGGAATTCACCCCTCCACTTT. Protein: CASSPQGNSPLHF. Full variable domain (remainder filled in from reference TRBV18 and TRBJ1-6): NAGVMQNPRHLVRRRGQEARLRCSPMKGHSHVYWYRQLPEEGLKFMVYLQKENIIDESGMPKERFSAEFPKEGPSILRIQQVVRGDSAAYFCASSPQGNSPLHFGNGTRLTVT.

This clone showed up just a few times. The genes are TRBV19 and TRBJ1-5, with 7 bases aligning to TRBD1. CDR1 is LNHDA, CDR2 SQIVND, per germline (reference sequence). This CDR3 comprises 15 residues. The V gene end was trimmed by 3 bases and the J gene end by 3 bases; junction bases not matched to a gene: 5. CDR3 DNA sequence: TGTGCCAGTAGTATTGAGACAGGGAACAATCAGCCCCAGCATTTT. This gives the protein CASSIETGNNQPQHF.

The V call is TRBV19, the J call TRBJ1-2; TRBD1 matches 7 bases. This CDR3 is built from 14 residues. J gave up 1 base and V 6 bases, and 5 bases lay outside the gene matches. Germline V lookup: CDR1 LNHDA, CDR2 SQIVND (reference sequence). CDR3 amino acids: CASSGDRVNYGYTF. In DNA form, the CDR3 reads TGTGCCAGTAGCGGGGACAGAGTTAACTATGGCTACACCTTC.

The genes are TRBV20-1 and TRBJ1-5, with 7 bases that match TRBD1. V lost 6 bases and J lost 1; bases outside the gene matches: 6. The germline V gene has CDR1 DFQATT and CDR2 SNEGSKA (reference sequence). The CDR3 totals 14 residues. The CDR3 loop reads CSASRTGSNQPQHF. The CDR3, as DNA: TGCAGTGCAAGTCGGACAGGCAGCAATCAGCCCCAGCATTTT.

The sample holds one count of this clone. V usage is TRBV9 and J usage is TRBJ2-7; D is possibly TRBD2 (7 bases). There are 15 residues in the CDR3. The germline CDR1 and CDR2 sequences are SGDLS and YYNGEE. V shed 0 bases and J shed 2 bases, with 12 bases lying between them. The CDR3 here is CASSVGGGGTYEQYF. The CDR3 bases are TGTGCCAGCAGCGTAGGTGGGGGGGGCACCTACGAGCAGTACTTC.

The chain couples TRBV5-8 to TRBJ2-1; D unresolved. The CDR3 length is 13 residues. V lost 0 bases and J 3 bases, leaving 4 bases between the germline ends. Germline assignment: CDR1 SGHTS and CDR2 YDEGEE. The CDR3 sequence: CASSLALYNEQFF. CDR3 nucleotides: TGTGCCAGCAGCTTGGCCCTCTACAATGAGCAGTTCTTC.

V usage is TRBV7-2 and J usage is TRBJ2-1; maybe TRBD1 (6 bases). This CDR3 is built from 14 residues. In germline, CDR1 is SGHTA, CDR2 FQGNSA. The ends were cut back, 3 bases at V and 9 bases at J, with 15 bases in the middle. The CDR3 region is CASSFKWDNREQFF. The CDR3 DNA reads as TGTGCCAGCAGCTTCAAGTGGGACAACCGTGAGCAGTTCTTC.

The CDR3 spells CASSRQTDLNTEAFF. CDR3 bases: TGTGCCAGCAGTAGACAGACAGACCTGAACACTGAAGCTTTCTTT. The V gene is TRBV6-5, the J gene TRBJ1-1; the D gene is possibly TRBD1 (5 bases). CDR3 length: 15 amino acids. Trimming shortened V by 5 bases and J by 0 bases, and 13 bases separated the two germline ends. Germline V gene data show CDR1 as MNHEY and CDR2 as SVGAGI.

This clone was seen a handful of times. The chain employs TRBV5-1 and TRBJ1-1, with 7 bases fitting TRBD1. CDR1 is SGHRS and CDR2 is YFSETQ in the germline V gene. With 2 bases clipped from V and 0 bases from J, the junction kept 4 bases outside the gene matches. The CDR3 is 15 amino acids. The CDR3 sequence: CASSFQGVMNTEAFF. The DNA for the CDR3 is TGCGCCAGCAGCTTTCAGGGGGTTATGAACACTGAAGCTTTCTTT. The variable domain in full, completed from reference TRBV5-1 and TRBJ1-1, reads KAGVTQTPRYLIKTRGQQVTLSCSPISGHRSVSWYQQTPGQGLQFLFEYFSETQRNKGNFPGRFSGRQFSNSRSEMNVSTLELGDSALYLCASSFQGVMNTEAFFGQGTRLTVV.

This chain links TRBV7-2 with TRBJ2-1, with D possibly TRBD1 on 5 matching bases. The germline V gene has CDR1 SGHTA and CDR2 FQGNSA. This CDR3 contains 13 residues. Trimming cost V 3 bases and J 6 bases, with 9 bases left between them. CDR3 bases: TGTGCCAGCAGCTTGTCCAGGGCCAATGAGCAGTTCTTC. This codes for CASSLSRANEQFF. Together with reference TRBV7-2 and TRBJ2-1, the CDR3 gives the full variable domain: GAGVSQSPSNKVTEKGKDVELRCDPISGHTALYWYRQSLGQGLEFLIYFQGNSAPDKSGLPSDRFSAERTGGSVSTLTIQRTQQEDSAVYLCASSLSRANEQFFGPGTRLTVL.

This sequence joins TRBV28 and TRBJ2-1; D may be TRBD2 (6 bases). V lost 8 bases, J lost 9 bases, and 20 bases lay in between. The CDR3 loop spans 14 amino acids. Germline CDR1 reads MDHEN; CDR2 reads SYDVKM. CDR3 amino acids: CASYGVGGRGEQFF. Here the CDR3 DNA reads TGTGCCAGCTACGGGGTGGGAGGAAGGGGTGAGCAGTTCTTC.

DNA for the CDR3: TGCGCCAGCAGCCAAGTAGGGGTGGGTTACACTGAAGCTTTCTTT. As protein: CASSQVGVGYTEAFF. V and J are TRBV4-1 and TRBJ1-1; D is perhaps TRBD1 (5 bases). Trimming shortened V by 1 base and J by 3 bases, and 12 bases separated the two germline ends. Germline V gene sequence: CDR1 MGHRA, CDR2 YSYEKL. CDR3 size: 15 residues.

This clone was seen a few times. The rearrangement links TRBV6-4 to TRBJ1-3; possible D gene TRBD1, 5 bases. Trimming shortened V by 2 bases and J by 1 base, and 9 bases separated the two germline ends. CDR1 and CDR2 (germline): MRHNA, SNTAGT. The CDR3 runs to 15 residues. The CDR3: CASSDDRQSGNTIYF. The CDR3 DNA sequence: TGTGCCAGCAGTGACGATAGACAGTCTGGAAACACCATATATTTT.

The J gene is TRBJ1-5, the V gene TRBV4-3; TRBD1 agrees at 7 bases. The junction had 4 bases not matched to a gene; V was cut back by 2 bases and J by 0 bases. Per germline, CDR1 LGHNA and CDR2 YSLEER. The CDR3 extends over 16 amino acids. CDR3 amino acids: CASSQSYRGSNQPQHF. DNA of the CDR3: TGCGCCAGCAGCCAATCCTACAGGGGTAGCAATCAGCCCCAGCATTTT.

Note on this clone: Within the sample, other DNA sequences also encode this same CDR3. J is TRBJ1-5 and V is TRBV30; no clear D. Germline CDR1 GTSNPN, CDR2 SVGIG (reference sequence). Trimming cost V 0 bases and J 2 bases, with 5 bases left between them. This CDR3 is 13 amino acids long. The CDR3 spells CAWSVRGNQPQHF. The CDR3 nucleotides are TGTGCCTGGAGTGTACGGGGCAATCAGCCCCAGCATTTT.

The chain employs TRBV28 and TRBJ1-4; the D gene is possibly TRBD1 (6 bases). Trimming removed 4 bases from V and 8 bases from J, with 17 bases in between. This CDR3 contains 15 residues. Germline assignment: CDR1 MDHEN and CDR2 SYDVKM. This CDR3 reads CASSSPQGGVEKLFF. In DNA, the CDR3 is TGTGCCAGCAGTTCGCCACAGGGTGGGGTAGAAAAACTGTTTTTT.

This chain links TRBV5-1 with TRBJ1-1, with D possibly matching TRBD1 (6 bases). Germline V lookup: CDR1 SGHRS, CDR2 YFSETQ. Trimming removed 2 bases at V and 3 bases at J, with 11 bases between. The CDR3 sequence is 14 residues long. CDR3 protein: CASSFQSGDTEAFF. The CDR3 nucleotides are TGCGCCAGCAGCTTCCAATCAGGGGACACTGAAGCTTTCTTT.

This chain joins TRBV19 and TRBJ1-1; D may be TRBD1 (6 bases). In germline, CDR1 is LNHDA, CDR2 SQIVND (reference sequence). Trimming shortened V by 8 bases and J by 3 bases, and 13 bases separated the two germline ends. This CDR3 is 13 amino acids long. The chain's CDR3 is CASGIQGDTEAFF. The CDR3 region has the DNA TGTGCCAGTGGAATACAGGGAGACACTGAAGCTTTCTTT.

The CDR3: CASSPLPRMDHNSPLHF. The CDR3 region has the DNA TGTGCCAGCAGCCCTCTACCGAGGATGGATCATAATTCACCCCTCCACTTT. This chain links TRBV7-2 with TRBJ1-6; D call uncertain. This CDR3 comprises 17 residues. Germline V gene sequence: CDR1 SGHTA, CDR2 FQGNSA. Trimming pared 5 bases from V and 5 bases from J, leaving 19 bases between.

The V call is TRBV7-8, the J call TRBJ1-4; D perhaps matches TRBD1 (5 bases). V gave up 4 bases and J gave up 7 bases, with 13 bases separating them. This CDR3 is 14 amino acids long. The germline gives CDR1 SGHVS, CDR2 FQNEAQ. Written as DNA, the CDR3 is TGTGCCAGCAGCTCGACATGGGGCGGTGAAAAACTGTTTTTT. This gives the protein CASSSTWGGEKLFF.

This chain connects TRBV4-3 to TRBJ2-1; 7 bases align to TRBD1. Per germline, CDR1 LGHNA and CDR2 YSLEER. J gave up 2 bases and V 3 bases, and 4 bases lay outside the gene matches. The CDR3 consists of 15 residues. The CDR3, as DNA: TGCGCCAGCAGCCACCCGGGACAGACCTACAATGAGCAGTTCTTC. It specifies CASSHPGQTYNEQFF.

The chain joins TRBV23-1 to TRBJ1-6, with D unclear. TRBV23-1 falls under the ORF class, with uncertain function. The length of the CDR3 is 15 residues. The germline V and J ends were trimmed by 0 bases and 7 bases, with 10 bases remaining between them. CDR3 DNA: TGCGCCAGCAGTCAATCGAGAATGAGGAATTCACCCCTCCACTTT. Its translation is CASSQSRMRNSPLHF.

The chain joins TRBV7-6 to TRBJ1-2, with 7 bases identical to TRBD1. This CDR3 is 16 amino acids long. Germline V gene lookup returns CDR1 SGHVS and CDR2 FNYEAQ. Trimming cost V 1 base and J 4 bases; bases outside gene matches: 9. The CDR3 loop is CASSLGASDRLYGYTF. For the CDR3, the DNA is TGTGCCAGCAGCTTAGGGGCCTCGGACAGGCTCTATGGCTACACCTTC.